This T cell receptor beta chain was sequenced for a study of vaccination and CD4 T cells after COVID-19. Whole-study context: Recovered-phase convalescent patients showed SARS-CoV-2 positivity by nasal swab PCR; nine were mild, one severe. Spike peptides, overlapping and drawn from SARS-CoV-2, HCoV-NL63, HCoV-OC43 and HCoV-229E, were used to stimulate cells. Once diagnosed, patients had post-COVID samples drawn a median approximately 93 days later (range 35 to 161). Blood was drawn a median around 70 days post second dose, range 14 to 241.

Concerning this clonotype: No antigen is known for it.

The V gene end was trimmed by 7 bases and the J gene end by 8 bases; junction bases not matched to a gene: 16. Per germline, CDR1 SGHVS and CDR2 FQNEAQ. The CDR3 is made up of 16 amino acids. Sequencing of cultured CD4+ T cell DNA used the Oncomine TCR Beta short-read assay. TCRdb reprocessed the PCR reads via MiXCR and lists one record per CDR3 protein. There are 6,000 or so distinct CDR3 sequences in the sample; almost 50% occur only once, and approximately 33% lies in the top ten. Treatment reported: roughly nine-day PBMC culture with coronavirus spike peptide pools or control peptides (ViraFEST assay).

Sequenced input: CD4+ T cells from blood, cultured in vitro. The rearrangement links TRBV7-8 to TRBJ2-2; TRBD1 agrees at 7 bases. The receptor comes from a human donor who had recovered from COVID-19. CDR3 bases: TGTGCCAGCACCGAACGCGGCCAGACAGGGTCAGGGGAGCTGTTTTTT. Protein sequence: CASTERGQTGSGELFF.